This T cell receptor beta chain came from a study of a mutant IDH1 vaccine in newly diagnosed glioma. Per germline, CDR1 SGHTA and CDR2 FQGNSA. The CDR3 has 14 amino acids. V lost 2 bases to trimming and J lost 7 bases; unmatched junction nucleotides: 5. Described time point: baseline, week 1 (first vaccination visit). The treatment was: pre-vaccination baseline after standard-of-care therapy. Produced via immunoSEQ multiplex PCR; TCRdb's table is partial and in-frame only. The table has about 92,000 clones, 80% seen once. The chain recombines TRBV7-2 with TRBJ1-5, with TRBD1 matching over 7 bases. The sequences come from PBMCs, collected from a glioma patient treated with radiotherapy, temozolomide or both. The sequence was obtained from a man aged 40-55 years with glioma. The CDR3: CASSLLDRAQPQHF. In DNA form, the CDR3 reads TGTGCCAGCAGCTTACTAGACAGGGCACAGCCCCAGCATTTT.